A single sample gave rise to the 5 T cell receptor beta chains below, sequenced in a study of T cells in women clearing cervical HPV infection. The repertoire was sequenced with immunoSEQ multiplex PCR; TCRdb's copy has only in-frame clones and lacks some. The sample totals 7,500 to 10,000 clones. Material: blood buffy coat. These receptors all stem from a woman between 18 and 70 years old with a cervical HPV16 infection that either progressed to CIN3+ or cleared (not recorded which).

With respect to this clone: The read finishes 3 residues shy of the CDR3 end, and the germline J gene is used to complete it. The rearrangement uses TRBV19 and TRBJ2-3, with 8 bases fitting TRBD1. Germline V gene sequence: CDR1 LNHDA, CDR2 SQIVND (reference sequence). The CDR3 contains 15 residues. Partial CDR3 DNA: TGTGCCAGAAAGGACAGGGCCCATAGCAATCAGCCG. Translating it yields CARKDRAHSNQP. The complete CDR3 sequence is CARKDRAHSNQPQYF.

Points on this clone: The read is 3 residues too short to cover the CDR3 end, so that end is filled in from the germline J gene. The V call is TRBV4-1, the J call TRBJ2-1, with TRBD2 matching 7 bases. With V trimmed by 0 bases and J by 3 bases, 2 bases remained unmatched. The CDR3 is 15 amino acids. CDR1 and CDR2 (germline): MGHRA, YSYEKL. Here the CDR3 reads CASSQDGTIYNEQFF. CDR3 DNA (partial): TGCGCCAGCAGCCAAGATGGGACTATCTACAATGAG.

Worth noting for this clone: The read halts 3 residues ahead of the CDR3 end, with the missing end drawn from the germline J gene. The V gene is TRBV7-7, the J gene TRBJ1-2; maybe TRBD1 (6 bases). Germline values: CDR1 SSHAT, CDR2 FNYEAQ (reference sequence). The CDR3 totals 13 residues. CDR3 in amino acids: CASSLVLGHDYTF. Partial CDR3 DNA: TGTGCCAGCAGCTTAGTTCTGGGACACGAC.

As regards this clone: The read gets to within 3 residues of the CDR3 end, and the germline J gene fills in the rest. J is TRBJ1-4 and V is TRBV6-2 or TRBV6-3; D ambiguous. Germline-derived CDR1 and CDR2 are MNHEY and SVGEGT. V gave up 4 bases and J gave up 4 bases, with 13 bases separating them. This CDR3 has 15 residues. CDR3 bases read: TGTGCCAGCAGTTCCTTTGTGAAGGGTAATGAAAAA. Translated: CASSSFVKGNEK. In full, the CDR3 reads CASSSFVKGNEKLFF.

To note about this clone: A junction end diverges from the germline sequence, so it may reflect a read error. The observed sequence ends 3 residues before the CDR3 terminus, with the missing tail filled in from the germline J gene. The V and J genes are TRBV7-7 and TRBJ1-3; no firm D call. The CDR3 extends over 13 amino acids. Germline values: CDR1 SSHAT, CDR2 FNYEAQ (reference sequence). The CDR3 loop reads CASSRDGEDTIYF. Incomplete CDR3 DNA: TGTGCTAGCAGCCGAGACGGGGAGGACACC.